This T cell receptor (beta chain) derives from a study of cytomegalovirus exposure and HLA in healthy donors. The PCR ran on 60 Vbeta and 13 Jbeta primers. Profiled with immunoSEQ multiplex PCR; TCRdb holds only in-frame clones, not every one. Of around 170,000 clones listed, less than 85% were seen once; the top ten hold 5.7%. J lost 7 bases, V lost 2 bases, and 5 bases had no gene match. This CDR3 comprises 14 residues. CDR1 LGHNT and CDR2 FRNRAP come from the germline V gene. The TCR was taken from a man aged 35 to 55 in good health and CMV-seronegative. The sequencing sample was made of PBMCs. The chain combines TRBV12-5 with TRBJ2-7, with 10 bases fitting TRBD1. The CDR3 is CASGLYGTGVEQYF. In DNA, the CDR3 is TGTGCTAGTGGTTTGTACGGGACAGGGGTAGAGCAGTACTTC.